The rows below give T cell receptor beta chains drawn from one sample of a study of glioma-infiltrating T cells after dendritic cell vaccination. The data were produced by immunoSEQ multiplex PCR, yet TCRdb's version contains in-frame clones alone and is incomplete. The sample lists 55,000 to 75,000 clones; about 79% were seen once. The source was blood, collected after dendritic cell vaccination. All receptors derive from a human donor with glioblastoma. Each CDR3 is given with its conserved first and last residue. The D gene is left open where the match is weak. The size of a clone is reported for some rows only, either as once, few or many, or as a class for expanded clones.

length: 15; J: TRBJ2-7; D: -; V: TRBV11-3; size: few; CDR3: CASSGRHVDSYEQYF; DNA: TGTGCCAGCAGCGGCAGGCACGTAGACTCCTACGAGCAGTACTTC
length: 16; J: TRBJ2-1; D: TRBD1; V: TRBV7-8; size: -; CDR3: CASSRPRDRTYNEQFF; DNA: TGTGCCAGCAGCCGCCCCCGGGACAGGACCTACAATGAGCAGTTCTTC
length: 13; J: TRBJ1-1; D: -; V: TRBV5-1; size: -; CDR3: CASSRGQNTEAFF; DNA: TGCGCCAGCAGCCGAGGGCAGAACACTGAAGCTTTCTTT
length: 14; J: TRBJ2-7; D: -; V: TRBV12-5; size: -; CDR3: CASGSGLITYEQYF; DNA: TGTGCTAGTGGCTCGGGACTCATTACCTACGAGCAGTACTTC
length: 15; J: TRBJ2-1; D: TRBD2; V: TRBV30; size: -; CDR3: CAWSAGTSGYNEQFF; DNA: TGTGCCTGGAGTGCCGGGACTAGCGGCTACAATGAGCAGTTCTTC
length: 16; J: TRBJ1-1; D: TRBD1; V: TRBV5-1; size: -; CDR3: CASSLARGPGNTEAFF; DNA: TGCGCCAGCAGCTTGGCCAGGGGGCCGGGGAACACTGAAGCTTTCTTT
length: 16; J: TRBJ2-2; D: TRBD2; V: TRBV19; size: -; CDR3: CASTGRGGSNTGELFF; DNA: TGTGCCAGTACTGGGCGGGGGGGCTCGAACACCGGGGAGCTGTTTTTT
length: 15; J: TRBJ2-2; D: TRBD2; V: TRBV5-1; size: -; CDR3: CASSLSGGATGELFF; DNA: TGCGCCAGCAGCTTAAGCGGGGGGGCCACCGGGGAGCTGTTTTTT
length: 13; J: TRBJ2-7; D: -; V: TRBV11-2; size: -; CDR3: CASSLAGSYEQYF; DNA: TGTGCCAGCAGCCTCGCAGGGTCCTACGAGCAGTACTTC
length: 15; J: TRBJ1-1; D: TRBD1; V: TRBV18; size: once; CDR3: CASSPATGERTEAFF; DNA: TGTGCCAGCTCACCAGCTACAGGGGAACGGACTGAAGCTTTCTTT
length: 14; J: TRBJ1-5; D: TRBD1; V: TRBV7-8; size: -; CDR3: CASSLVQGVEPQHF; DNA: TGTGCCAGCAGCTTAGTACAGGGGGTAGAGCCCCAGCATTTT
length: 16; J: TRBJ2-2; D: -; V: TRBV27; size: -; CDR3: CASSLLEQVDTGELFF; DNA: TGTGCCAGCAGTTTATTGGAACAGGTGGACACCGGGGAGCTGTTTTTT
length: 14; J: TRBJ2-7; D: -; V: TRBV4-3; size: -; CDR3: CASSQDAGDYEQYF; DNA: TGCGCCAGCAGCCAAGACGCAGGGGACTACGAGCAGTACTTC
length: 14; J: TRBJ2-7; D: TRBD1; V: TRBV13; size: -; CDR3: CASSPGQGSYEQYF; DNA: TGTGCCAGCAGCCCAGGACAGGGCTCCTACGAGCAGTACTTC
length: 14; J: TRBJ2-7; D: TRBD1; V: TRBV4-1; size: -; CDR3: CASSQEGQGYEQYF; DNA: TGCGCCAGCAGCCAAGAAGGACAGGGTTACGAGCAGTACTTC
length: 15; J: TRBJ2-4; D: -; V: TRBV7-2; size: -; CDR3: CASSADSAMGNIQYF; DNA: TGTGCCAGCAGCGCTGATAGCGCAATGGGAAACATTCAGTACTTC
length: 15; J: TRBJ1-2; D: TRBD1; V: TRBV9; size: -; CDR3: CASKGQGWSAGGYTF; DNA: TGTGCCAGCAAGGGACAGGGATGGTCGGCGGGCGGCTACACCTTC
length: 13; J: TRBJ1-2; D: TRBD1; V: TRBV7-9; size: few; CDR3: CASSLGQGAGYTF; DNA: TGTGCCAGCAGCCTAGGACAGGGTGCTGGCTACACCTTC
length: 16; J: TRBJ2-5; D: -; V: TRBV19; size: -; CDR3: CASSISARGSGETQYF; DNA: -
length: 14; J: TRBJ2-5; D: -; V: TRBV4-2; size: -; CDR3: CASSQETSQETQYF; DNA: TGTGCCAGCAGCCAAGAAACTAGTCAAGAGACCCAGTACTTC
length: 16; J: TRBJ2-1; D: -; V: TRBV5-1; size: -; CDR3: CASSLEGDTIYNEQFF; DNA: TGCGCCAGCAGCTTGGAGGGGGATACGATCTACAATGAGCAGTTCTTC
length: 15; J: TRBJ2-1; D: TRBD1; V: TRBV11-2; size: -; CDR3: CASSAPSSRGQGQFF; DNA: TGTGCCAGCAGCGCTCCATCATCCAGGGGGCAGGGGCAGTTCTTC
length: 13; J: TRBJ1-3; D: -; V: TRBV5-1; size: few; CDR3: CASSLRGGNTIYF; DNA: TGCGCCAGCAGCTTGCGGGGGGGAAACACCATATATTTT
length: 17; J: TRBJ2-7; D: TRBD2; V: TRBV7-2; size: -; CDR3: CASSLGLAGGESYEQYF; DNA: TGTGCCAGCAGCTTAGGTCTAGCGGGGGGGGAGAGCTACGAGCAGTACTTC
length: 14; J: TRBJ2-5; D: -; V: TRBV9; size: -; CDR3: CAGSVATQQETQYF; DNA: TGTGCCGGCAGCGTAGCGACACAGCAAGAGACCCAGTACTTC
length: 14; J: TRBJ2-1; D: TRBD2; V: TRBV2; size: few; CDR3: CASRLAALYNEQFF; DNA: TGTGCCAGCCGACTAGCGGCTCTCTACAATGAGCAGTTCTTC
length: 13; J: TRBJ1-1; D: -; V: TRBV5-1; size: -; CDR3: CASSSGRNTEAFF; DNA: TGCGCCAGCAGCTCAGGGCGAAACACTGAAGCTTTCTTT
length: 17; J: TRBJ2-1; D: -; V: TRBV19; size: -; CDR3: CASSVESGLTSYNEQFF; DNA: TGTGCCAGTAGTGTCGAATCAGGGTTGACCTCCTACAATGAGCAGTTCTTC
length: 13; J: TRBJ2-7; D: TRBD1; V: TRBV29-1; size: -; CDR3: CSVDWATGQEQYF; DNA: TGCAGCGTTGATTGGGCGACAGGGCAGGAGCAGTACTTC
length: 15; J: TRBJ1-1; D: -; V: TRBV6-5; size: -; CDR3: CASSGSPTVNTEAFF; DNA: TGTGCCAGCAGTGGCAGCCCGACTGTGAACACTGAAGCTTTCTTT
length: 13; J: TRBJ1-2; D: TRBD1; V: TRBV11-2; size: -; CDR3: CASSTGTVYGYTF; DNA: TGTGCCAGCTCAACCGGGACAGTGTATGGCTACACCTTC
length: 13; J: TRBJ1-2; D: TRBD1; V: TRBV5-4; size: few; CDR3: CASSLTGAYGYTF; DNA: TGTGCCAGCAGCTTGACAGGGGCCTATGGCTACACCTTC
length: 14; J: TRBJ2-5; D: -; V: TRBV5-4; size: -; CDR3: CASSLGGGQETQYF; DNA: TGTGCCAGCAGCTTGGGAGGGGGCCAAGAGACCCAGTACTTC
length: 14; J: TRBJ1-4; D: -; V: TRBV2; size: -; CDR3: CASSEGVTGGKLFF; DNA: TGTGCCAGCAGTGAAGGGGTGACAGGCGGAAAACTGTTTTTT
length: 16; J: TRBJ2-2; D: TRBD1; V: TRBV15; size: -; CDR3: CATSPTGTGGTGELFF; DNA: TGTGCCACCAGCCCCACCGGGACAGGGGGCACCGGGGAGCTGTTTTTT
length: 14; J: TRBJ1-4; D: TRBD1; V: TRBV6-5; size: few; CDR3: CASSYSRTGGKLFF; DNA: TGTGCCAGCAGTTACTCGCGGACAGGCGGAAAACTGTTTTTT
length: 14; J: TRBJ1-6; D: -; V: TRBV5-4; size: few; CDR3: CASSPRQGFSPLHF; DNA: TGTGCCAGCAGCCCCCGCCAGGGGTTTTCACCCCTCCACTTT
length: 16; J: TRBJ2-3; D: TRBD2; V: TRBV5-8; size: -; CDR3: CASSWGLAGGPDTQYF; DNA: TGTGCCAGCAGCTGGGGACTAGCGGGGGGCCCAGATACGCAGTATTTT
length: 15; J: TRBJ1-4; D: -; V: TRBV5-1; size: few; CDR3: CASSLVQATNEKLFF; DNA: TGCGCCAGCAGCTTGGTCCAGGCAACTAATGAAAAACTGTTTTTT
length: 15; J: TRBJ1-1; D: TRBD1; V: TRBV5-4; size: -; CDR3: CASSQQGLSKTEAFF; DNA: TGTGCCAGCAGCCAACAGGGGCTGTCGAAAACTGAAGCTTTCTTT
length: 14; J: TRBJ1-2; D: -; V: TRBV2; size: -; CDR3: CASSDRREGYGYTF; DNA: TGTGCCAGCAGTGATAGGAGAGAGGGCTATGGCTACACCTTC
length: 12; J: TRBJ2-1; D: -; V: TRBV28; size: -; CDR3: CASIDTYNEQFF; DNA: TGTGCCAGCATTGACACGTACAATGAGCAGTTCTTC
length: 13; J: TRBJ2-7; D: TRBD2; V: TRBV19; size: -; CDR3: CASSSTSGYEQYF; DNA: TGTGCCAGTAGTTCCACTAGCGGCTACGAGCAGTACTTC
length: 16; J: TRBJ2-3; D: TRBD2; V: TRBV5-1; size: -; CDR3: CASSSGLAGSTDTQYF; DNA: TGCGCCAGCAGTTCCGGACTAGCGGGGAGCACAGATACGCAGTATTTT
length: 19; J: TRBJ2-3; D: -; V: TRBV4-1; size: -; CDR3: CASSQEPLRGSLGTDTQYF; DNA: TGCGCCAGCAGCCAAGAACCCCTGAGAGGGTCATTAGGTACAGATACGCAGTATTTT
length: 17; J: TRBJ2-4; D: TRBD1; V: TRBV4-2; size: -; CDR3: CASSQGTGGLAKNIQYF; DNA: TGTGCCAGCAGCCAAGGAACAGGGGGCTTAGCCAAAAACATTCAGTACTTC
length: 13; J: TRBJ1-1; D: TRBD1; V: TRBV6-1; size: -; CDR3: CASYRDRYTEAFF; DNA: TGTGCCAGCTACCGGGACAGGTACACTGAAGCTTTCTTT
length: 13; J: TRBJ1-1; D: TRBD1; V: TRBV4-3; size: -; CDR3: CASSRGLWTEAFF; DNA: TGCGCCAGCAGCAGGGGGCTCTGGACTGAAGCTTTCTTT
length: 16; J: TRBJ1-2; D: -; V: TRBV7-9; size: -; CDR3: CASSLDTGFDRSGYTF; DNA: TGTGCCAGCAGCTTAGACACAGGGTTCGACCGGAGTGGCTACACCTTC